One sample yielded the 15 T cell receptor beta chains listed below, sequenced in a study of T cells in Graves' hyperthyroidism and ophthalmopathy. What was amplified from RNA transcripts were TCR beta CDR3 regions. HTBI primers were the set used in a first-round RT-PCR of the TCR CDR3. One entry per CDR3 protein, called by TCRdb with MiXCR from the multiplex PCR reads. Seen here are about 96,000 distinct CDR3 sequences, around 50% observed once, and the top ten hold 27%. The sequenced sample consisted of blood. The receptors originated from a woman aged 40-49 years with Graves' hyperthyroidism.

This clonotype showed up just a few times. The CDR3 bases are TGTGCCAGCAGTTTCGGCAGGGAGTTAGAGGAGCTGTTTTTT. Its translation: CASSFGRELEELFF. This chain uses TRBV28 with TRBJ2-2, with D possibly called TRBD1 or TRBD2 (5 bases each). Per the germline V gene, CDR1 is MDHEN and CDR2 is SYDVKM. This CDR3 region has 14 residues. The germline V and J ends were trimmed by 3 bases and 10 bases, with 15 bases remaining between them.

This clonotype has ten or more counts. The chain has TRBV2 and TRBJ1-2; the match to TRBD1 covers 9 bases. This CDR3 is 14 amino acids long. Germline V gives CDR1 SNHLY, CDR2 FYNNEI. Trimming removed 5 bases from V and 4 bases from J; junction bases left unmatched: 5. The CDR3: CASSTGTGLYGYTF. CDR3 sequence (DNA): TGTGCCAGCAGTACCGGGACAGGGCTCTATGGCTACACCTTC.

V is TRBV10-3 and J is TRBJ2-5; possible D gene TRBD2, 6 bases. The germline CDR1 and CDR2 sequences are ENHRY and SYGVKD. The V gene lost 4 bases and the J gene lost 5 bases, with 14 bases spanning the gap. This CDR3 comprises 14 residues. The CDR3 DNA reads TGTGCCATCAGTGCTCATGGGGGGAGGGAGACCCAGTACTTC. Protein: CAISAHGGRETQYF.

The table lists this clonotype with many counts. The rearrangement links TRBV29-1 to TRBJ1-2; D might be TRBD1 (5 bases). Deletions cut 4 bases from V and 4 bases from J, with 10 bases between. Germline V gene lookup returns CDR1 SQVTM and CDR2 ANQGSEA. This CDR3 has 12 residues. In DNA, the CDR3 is TGCAGCGTTGTGAAGGGGACCTATGGCTACACCTTC. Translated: CSVVKGTYGYTF.

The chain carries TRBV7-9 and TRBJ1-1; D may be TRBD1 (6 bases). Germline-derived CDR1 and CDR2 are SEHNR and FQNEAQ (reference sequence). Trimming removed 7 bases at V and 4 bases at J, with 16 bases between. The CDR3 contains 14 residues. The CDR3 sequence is CASTKGGLGTEAFF. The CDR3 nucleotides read TGTGCCAGCACCAAGGGGGGGCTCGGCACTGAAGCTTTCTTT.

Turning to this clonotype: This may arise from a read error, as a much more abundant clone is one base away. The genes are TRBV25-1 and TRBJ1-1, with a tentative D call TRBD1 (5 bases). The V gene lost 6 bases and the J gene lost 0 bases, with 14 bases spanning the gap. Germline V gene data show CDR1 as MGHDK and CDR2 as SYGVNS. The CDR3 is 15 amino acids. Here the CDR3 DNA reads TGTGCCAGCAGGGTGGCAGGGCCCATGAACACTGAAGCTTTCTTT. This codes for CASRVAGPMNTEAFF.

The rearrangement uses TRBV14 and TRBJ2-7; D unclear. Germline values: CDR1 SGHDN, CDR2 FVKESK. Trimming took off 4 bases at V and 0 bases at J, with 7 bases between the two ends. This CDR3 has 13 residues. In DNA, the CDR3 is TGTGCCAGCAGCCTCCGGACCTCCTACGAGCAGTACTTC. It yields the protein CASSLRTSYEQYF.

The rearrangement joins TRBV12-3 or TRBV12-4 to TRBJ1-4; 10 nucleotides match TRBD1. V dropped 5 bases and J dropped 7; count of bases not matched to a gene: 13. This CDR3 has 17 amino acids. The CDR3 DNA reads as TGTGCCAGCAGTAGGAGACAGGGGGCGATAAACACTGAAAAACTGTTTTTT. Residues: CASSRRQGAINTEKLFF.

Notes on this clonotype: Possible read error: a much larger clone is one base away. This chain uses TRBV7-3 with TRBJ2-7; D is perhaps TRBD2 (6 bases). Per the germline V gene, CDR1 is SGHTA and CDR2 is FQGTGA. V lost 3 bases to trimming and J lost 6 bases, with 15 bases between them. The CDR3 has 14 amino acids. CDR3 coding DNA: TGTGCCAGCAGCTTGGGCGGGGCAGGGTGCGAGCAGTACTTC. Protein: CASSLGGAGCEQYF.

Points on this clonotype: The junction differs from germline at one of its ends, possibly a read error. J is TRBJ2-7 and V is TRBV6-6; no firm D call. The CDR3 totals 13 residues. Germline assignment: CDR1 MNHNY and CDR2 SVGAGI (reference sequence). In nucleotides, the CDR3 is TGTGCCAGCAGCCCCGGGCCTCCATACGAGCAGTGCTTC. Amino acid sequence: CASSPGPPYEQCF.

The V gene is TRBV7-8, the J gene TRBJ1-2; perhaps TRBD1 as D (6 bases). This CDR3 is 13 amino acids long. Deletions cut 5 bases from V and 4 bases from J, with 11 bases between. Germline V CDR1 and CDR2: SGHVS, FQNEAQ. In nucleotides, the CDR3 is TGTGCCAGCAGCCTAGGGGGGGTCTATGGCTACACCTTC. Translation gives CASSLGGVYGYTF.

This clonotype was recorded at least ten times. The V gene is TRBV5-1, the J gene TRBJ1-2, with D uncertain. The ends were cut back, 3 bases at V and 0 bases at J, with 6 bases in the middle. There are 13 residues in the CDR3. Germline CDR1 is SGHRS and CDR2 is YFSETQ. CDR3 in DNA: TGCGCCAGCAGCTCCGTAACTAACTATGGCTACACCTTC. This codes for CASSSVTNYGYTF.

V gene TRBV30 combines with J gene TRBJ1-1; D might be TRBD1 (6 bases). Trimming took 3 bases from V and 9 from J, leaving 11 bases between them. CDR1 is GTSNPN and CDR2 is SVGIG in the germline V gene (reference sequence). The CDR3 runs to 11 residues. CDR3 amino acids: CAWSPGQKAFF. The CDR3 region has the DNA TGTGCCTGGAGCCCCGGACAGAAAGCTTTCTTT.

The CDR3 region is CAISEEGRTGTQPQHF. The CDR3 DNA sequence: TGTGCCATCAGTGAAGAAGGGCGGACAGGGACTCAGCCCCAGCATTTT. The rearrangement uses TRBV10-3 and TRBJ1-5; 8 nucleotides agree with TRBD1. The CDR3 runs to 16 residues. The V segment lost 3 bases and the J segment 6 bases; nucleotides outside the gene matches: 10. The germline V gene has CDR1 ENHRY and CDR2 SYGVKD.

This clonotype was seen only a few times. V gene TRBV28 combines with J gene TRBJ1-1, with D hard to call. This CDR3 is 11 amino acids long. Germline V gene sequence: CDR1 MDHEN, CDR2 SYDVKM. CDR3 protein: CAYGRSTEAFF. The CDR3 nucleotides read TGTGCTTACGGGAGGAGCACTGAAGCTTTCTTT.